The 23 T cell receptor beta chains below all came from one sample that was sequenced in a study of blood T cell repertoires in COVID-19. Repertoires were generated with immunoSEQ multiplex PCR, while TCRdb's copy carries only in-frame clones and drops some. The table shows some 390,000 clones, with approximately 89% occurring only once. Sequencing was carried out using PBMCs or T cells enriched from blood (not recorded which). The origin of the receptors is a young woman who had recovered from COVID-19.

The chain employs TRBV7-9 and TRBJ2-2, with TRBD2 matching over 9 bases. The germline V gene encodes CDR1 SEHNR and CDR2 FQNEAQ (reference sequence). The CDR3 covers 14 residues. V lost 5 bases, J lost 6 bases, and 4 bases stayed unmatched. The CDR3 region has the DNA TGTGCCAGCAGCCTCGGCGGGGGGGCCGGGGAGCTGTTTTTT. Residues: CASSLGGGAGELFF.

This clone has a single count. CDR3 nucleotide sequence: TGCGCCAGCAGTGGCAGGGCCGGGTCTGGGGCCAACGTCCTGACTTTC. Its protein is CASSGRAGSGANVLTF. This chain uses TRBV10-2 with TRBJ2-6; a possible D gene is TRBD1 (5 bases). The V and J ends lost 4 bases and 1 base respectively, with 11 bases between them. Germline assignment: CDR1 WSHSY and CDR2 SAAADI. This CDR3 spans 16 amino acids.

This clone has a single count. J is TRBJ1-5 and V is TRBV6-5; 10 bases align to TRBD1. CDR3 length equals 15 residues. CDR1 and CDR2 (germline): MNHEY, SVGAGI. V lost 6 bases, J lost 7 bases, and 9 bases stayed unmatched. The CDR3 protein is CASRPRQGARQPQHF. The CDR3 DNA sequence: TGTGCCAGCAGACCACGACAGGGGGCGAGGCAGCCCCAGCATTTT.

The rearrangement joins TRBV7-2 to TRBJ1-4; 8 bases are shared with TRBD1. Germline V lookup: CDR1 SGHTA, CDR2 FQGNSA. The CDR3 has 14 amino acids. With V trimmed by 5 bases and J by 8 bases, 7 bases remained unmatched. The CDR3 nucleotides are TGTGCCAGCAGCAAGACAGGGGAGGGAGAAAAACTGTTTTTT. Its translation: CASSKTGEGEKLFF.

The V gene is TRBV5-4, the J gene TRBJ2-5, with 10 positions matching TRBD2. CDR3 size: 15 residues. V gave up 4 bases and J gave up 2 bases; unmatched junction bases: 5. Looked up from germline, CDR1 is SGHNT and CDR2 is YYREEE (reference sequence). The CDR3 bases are TGTGCCAGCAGCCGTCAAGCGGGAGGGCAAGAGACCCAGTACTTC. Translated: CASSRQAGGQETQYF. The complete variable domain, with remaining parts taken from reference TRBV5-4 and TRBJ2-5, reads ETGVTQSPTHLIKTRGQQVTLRCSSQSGHNTVSWYQQALGQGPQFIFQYYREEENGRGNFPPRFSGLQFPNYSSELNVNALELDDSALYLCASSRQAGGQETQYFGPGTRLLVL.

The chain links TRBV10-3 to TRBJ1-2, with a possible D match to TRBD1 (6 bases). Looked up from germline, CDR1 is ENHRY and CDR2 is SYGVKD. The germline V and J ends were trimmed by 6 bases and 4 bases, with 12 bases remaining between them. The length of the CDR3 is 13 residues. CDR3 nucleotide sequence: TGTGCCATCAGATTGACAGGCACCTATGGCTACACCTTC. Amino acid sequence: CAIRLTGTYGYTF.

The CDR3: CASSLRRQGEHTF. CDR3 bases: TGTGCCAGCAGTTTAAGGAGACAGGGTGAACACACCTTC. The chain employs TRBV27 and TRBJ1-2; 7 nucleotides align to TRBD1. Germline values: CDR1 MNHEY, CDR2 SMNVEV (reference sequence). This CDR3 has 13 amino acids. Losses at the gene ends were 2 bases for V and 12 bases for J; bases not matched to a gene: 9.

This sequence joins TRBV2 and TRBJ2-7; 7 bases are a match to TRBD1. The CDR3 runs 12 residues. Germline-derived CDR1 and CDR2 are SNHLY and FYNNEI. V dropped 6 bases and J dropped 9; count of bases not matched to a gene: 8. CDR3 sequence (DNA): TGTGCCAGCAGCGGGACAGCCCCGCGGCAGTACTTC. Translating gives CASSGTAPRQYF.

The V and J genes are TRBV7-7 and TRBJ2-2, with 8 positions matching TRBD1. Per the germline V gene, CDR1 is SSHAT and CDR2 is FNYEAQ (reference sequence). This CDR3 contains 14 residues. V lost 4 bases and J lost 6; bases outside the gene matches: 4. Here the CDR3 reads CASSSTGGAGELFF. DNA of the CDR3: TGTGCCAGCAGCTCAACAGGGGGTGCCGGGGAGCTGTTTTTT.

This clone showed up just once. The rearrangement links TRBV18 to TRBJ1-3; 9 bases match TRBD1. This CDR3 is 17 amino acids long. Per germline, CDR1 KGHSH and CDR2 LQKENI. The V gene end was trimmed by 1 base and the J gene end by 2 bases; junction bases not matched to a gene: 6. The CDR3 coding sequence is TGTGCCAGCTCACCACTACAGGGGGCTTCGACTGGAAACACCATATATTTT. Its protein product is CASSPLQGASTGNTIYF.

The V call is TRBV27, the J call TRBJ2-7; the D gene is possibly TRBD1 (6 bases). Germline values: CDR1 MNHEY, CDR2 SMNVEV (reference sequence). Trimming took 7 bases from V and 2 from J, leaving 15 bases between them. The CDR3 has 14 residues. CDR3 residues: CASNPGAGTYEQYF. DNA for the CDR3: TGTGCCAGCAATCCAGGGGCCGGAACCTACGAGCAGTACTTC.

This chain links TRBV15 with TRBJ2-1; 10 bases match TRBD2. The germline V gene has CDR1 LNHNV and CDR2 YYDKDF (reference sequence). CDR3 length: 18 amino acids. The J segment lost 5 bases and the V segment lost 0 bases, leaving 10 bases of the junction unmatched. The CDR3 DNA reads TGTGCCACCAGCAGAGATGGTCTAGCGGGGGACCCAGACAATGAGCAGTTCTTC. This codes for CATSRDGLAGDPDNEQFF.

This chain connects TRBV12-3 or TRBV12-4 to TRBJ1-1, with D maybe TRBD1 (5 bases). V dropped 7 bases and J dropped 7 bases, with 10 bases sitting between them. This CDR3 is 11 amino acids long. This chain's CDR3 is CASTPRDEAFF. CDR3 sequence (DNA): TGTGCCAGCACCCCCAGGGATGAAGCTTTCTTT.

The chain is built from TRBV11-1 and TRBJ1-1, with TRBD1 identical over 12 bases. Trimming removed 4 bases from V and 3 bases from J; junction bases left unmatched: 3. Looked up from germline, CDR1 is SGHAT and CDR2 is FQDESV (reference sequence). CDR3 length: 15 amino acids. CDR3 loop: CASSYRDRGHTEAFF. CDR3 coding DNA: TGTGCCAGCAGCTACCGGGACAGGGGGCACACTGAAGCTTTCTTT.

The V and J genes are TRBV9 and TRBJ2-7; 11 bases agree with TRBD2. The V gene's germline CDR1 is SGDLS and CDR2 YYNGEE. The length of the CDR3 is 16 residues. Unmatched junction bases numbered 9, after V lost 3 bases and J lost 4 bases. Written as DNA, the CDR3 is TGTGCCAGCAGCGGGGTGGGGACTAGCGGTAATTACGAGCAGTACTTC. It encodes CASSGVGTSGNYEQYF.

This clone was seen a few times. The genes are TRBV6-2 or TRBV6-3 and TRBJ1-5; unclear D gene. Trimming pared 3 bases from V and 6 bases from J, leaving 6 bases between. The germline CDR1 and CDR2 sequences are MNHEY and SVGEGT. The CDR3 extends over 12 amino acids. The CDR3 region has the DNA TGTGCCAGCAGTTATCATCCTCAGCCCCAGCATTTT. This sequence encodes CASSYHPQPQHF.

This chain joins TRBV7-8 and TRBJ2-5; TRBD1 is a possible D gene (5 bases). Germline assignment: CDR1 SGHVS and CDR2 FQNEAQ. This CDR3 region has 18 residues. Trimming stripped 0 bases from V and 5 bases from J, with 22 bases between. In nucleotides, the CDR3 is TGTGCCAGCAGCTTAGCGTTGTCAGGGCTAGTGTCGTTGGAGACCCAGTACTTC. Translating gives CASSLALSGLVSLETQYF. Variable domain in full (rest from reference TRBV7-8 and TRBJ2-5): GAGVSQSPRYKVAKRGQDVALRCDPISGHVSLFWYQQALGQGPEFLTYFQNEAQLDKSGLPSDRFFAERPEGSVSTLKIQRTQQEDSAVYLCASSLALSGLVSLETQYFGPGTRLLVL.

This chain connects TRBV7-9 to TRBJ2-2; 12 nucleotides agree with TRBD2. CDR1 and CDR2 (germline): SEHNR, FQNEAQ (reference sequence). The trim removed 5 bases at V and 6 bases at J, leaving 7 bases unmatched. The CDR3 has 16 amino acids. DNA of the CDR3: TGTGCCAGCAGCCTAAAAGGACTAGCGGGGTCCGGGGAGCTGTTTTTT. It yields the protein CASSLKGLAGSGELFF.

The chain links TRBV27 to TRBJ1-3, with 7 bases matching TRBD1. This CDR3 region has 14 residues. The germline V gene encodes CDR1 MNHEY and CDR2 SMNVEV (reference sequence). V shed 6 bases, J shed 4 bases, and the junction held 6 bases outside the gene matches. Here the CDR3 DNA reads TGTGCCAGCAGGCTCAGGGGGACGGGAAACACCATATATTTT. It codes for CASRLRGTGNTIYF.

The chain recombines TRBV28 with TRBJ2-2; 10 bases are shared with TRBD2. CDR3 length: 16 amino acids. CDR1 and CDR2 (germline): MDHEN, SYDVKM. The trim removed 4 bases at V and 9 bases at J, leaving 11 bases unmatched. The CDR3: CASSSGVSGRARELFF. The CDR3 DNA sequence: TGTGCCAGCAGTTCCGGGGTCAGCGGGAGGGCGAGGGAGCTGTTTTTT.

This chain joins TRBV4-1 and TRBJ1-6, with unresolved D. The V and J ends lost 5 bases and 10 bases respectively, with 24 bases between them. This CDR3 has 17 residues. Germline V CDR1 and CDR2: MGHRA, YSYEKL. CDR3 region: CASSAVQLAGPGSPLHF. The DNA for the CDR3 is TGCGCCAGCAGCGCAGTCCAACTTGCGGGTCCGGGGTCACCCCTCCACTTT.

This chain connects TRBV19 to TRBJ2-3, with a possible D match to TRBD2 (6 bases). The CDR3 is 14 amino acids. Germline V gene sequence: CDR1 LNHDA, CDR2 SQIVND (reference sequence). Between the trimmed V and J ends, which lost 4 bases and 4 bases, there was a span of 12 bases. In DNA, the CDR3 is TGTGCCAGTAGTAGGGCGGGAAGCCCAGATACGCAGTATTTT. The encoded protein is CASSRAGSPDTQYF.

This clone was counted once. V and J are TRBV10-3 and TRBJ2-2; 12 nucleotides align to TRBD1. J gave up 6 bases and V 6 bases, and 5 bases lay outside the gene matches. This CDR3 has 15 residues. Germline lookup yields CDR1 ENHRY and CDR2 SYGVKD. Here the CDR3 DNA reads TGTGCCATCAGGGCGGGACAGGGGGCGTCCGGGGAGCTGTTTTTT. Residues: CAIRAGQGASGELFF.